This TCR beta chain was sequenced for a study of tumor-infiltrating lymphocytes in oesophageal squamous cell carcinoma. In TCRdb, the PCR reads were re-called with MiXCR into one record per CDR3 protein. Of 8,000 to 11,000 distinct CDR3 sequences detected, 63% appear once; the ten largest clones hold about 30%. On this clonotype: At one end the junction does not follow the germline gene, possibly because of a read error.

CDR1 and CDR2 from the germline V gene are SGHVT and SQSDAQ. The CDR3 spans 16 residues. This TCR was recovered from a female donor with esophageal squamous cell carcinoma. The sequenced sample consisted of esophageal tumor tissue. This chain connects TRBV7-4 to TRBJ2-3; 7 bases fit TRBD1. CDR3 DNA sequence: TGTGCCAGCAGCTTACCCGGGGCAGGGGGAAATTCACCCCTCCACTTC. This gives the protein CASSLPGAGGNSPLHF. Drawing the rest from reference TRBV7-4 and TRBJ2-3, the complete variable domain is GAGVSQSPRYKVAKRGRDVALRCDSISGHVTLYWYRQTLGQGSEVLTYSQSDAQRDKSGRPSGRFSAERPERSVSTLKIQRTEQGDSAVYLCASSLPGAGGNSPLHFGPGTRLTVL.